Included here is one T cell receptor beta chain sequence, with context. The target antigen is unknown. The length of the CDR3 is 12 residues. CDR1 is SGHRS and CDR2 is YFSETQ in the germline V gene. V trimming: 4 bases; J trimming: 16 bases; junction bases outside the gene matches: 4. The data were taken from a study of cytomegalovirus exposure and HLA in healthy donors. Study at large: When just under 400 donors were genotyped, about 86% of them were found to fall in the Caucasian-associated ancestry cluster.

Study-level results: The majority of CMV-associated TCR beta chains were reported as apparently HLA-restricted in a later analysis. A later analysis showed HLA-associated TCR beta chains outstripping equally common others in clonal expansion.

Researchers ran the PCR with 60 Vbeta and 13 Jbeta primers. How the authors handled the data: Later analysis identified roughly 82 million unique TCR beta chains, about 10 million shared. Sequencing used immunoSEQ multiplex PCR; TCRdb keeps in-frame clones, though not all of them. V and J calls and clone size are as listed in that table; D and trimming were resolved from the DNA. The table lists some 190,000 clones, 65% to 85% of them singletons. This chain connects TRBV5-1 to TRBJ2-1; TRBD2 aligns across 14 bases. This receptor was obtained from a girl aged 5-17 years in good health and CMV-seropositive. Source material: PBMCs. CDR3 amino acids: CASSPGLAGVFF. The CDR3 nucleotides read TGCGCCAGCAGCCCGGGACTAGCGGGAGTCTTCTTC.